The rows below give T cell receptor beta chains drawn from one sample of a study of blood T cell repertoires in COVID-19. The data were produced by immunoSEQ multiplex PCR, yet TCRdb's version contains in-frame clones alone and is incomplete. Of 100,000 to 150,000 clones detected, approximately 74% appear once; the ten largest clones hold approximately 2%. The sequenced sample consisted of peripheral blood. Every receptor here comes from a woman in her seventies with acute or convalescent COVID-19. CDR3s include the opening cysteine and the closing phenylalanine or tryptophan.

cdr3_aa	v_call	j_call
CATSRATGGRNEQYF	TRBV15	TRBJ2-7
CASSDQGAGADTQYF	TRBV5-1	TRBJ2-3
CASRGGEGELFF	TRBV23-1	TRBJ2-2
CASSQQPGTSYGEQFF	TRBV4-2	TRBJ2-1
CSADRGSGELFF	TRBV29-1	TRBJ2-2
CASTRDNYNEQFF	TRBV2	TRBJ2-1
CSVARVGNEQFF	TRBV29-1	TRBJ2-1
CSVEWAGMNTEAFF	TRBV29-1	TRBJ1-1
CASSKDKRGNNEQFF	TRBV21-1	TRBJ2-1
CASSLWGQGAGGANVLTF	TRBV27	TRBJ2-6
CASTWEGWGSPLHF	TRBV11-2	TRBJ1-6
CASSLASTDTQYF	TRBV5-6	TRBJ2-3
CASSARGWSYNEQFF	TRBV6-2/TRBV6-3	TRBJ2-1
CASSGGPGELFF	TRBV2	TRBJ2-2
CASRVDRPHYNEQFF	TRBV21-1	TRBJ2-1
CASRGQGLGVNTEAFF	TRBV19	TRBJ1-1
CASSEHRESTDTQYF	TRBV10-2	TRBJ2-3
CASSSPDSHYEQYF	TRBV28	TRBJ2-7
CASSSLVALETQYF	TRBV7-9	TRBJ2-5
CASSRQGPYEQYF	TRBV23-1	TRBJ2-7
CASSSDRDGEQFF	TRBV5-1	TRBJ2-1
CASSKEFNYGYTF	TRBV6-5	TRBJ1-2
CASSTYNRGDGYTF	TRBV5-1	TRBJ1-2
CASSYAGYNEQFF	TRBV9	TRBJ2-1
CASSLNAGEQYF	TRBV7-8	TRBJ2-7
CASSMGQLNTEAFF	TRBV3-1/TRBV3-2	TRBJ1-1
CASNPRVEGANVLTF	TRBV19	TRBJ2-6
CASSYFFNSNTEAFF	TRBV6-5	TRBJ1-1
CASSQVAGRANQPQHF	TRBV6-1	TRBJ1-5
CASSSDRVREQFF	TRBV12-3/TRBV12-4	TRBJ2-1
CASSLMRNTEAFF	TRBV28	TRBJ1-1
CAIRDRGSTDTQYF	TRBV10-3	TRBJ2-3
CASRGQATMNTEAFF	TRBV6-5	TRBJ1-1
CAWSVPGLADTDTQYF	TRBV30	TRBJ2-3
CASRREINEKLFF	TRBV6-6	TRBJ1-4
CASSVGGQNYGYTF	TRBV2	TRBJ1-2
CASKGADEAFF	TRBV3-1/TRBV3-2	TRBJ1-1
CASSQDGGLGYTF	TRBV4-3	TRBJ1-2
CASRSVLAGLYEQYF	TRBV28	TRBJ2-7
CSVEGFSGFDATDTQYF	TRBV29-1	TRBJ2-3
CASSLAGTPGDTQYF	TRBV4-3	TRBJ2-3
CSVGRNSYNEQFF	TRBV29-1	TRBJ2-1
CASRGLPTGQETQYF	TRBV2	TRBJ2-5
CASTGTGYQPQHF	TRBV10-2	TRBJ1-5
CASTPLWGQDTDTQYF	TRBV2	TRBJ2-3
CASSPNEKLFF	TRBV7-8	TRBJ1-4
CASRQHGTGELNEQFF	TRBV27	TRBJ2-1
CASPDRAISYNEQFF	TRBV5-1	TRBJ2-1
CASRWGGTTDTQYF	TRBV19	TRBJ2-3
CSASGSGVRYEQYF	TRBV20-1	TRBJ2-7
CASRRGTLLNQPQHF	TRBV2	TRBJ1-5
CASRGLSSDTQYF	TRBV7-9	TRBJ2-3
CASSPASGGTDTQYF	TRBV5-1	TRBJ2-3
CASSVGLAGGQGTEQYF	TRBV7-8	TRBJ2-7
CARSLVGGGEGHSPLHF	TRBV7-5	TRBJ1-6